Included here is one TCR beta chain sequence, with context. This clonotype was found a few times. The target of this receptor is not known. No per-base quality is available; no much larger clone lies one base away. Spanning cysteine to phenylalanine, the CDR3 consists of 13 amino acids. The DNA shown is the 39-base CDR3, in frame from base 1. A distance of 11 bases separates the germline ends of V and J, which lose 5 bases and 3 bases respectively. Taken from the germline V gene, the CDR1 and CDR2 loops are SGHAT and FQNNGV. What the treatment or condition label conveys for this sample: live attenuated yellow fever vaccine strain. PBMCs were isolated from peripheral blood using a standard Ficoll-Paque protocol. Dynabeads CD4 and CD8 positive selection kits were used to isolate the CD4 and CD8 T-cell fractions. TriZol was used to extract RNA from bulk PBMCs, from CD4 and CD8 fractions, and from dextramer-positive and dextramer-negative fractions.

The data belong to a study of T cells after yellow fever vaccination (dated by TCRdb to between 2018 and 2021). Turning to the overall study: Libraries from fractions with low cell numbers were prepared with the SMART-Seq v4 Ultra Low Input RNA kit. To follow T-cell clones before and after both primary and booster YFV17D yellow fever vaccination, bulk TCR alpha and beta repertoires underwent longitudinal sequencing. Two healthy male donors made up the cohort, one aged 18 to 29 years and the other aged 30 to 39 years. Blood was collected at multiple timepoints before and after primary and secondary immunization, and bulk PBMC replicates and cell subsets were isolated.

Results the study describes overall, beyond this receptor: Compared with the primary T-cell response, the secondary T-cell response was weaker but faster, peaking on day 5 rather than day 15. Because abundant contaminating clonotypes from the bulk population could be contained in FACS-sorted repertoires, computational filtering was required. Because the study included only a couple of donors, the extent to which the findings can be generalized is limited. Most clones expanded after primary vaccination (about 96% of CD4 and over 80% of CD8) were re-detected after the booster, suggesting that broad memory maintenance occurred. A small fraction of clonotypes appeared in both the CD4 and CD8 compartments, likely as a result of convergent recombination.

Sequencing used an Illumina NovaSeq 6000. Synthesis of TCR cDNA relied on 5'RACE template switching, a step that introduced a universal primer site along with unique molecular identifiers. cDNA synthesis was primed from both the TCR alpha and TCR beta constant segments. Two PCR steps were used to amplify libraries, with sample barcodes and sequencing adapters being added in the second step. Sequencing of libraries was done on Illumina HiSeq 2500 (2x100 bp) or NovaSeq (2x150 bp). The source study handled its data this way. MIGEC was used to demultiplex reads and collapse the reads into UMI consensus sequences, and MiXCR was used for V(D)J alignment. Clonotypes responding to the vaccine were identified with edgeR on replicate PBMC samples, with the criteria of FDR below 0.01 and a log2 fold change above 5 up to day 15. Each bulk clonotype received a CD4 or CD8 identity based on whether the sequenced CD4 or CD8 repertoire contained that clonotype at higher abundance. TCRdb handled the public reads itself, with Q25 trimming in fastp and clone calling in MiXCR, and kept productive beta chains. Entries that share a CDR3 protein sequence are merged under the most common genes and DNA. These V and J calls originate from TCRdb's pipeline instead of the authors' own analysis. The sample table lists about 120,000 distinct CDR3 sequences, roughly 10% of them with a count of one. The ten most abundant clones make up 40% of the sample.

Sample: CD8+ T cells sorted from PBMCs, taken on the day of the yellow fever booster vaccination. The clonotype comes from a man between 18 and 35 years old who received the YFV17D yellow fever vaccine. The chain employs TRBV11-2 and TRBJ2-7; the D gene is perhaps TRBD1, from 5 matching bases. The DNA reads TGTGCCAGCAGCGCAGGACAAGACTACGAGCAGTACTTC. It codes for CASSAGQDYEQYF.